One and the same sample provided the 19 T cell receptor beta chains below, sequenced in a study of T cell repertoires in cytomegalovirus infection. TCRdb reanalysed the reads using MiXCR and keeps one entry per CDR3 protein. The sample has fewer than 1,000,000 distinct CDR3 sequences, roughly 30% seen once. These receptors' antigens are unknown. The sequencing used cultured CD8+ T cells from PBMCs, collected from culture after CMV antigen stimulation. The receptors come from a human donor in good health (CMV status not recorded). Some clones in this sample may be carry-over from other donors' samples.

In this sample, this clonotype turned up a few times. DNA for the CDR3: TGTGCCAGCAGTCCCCGGACTAGCGGGGGAGCCACAGATACGCAGTATTTT. Translated: CASSPRTSGGATDTQYF. The rearrangement uses TRBV12-3 or TRBV12-4 and TRBJ2-3; 13 bases agree with TRBD2. CDR3 length: 17 amino acids. V gave up 5 bases and J gave up 2 bases; unmatched junction bases: 7.

The CDR3 protein is CASTQPPGGHSSYNEQFF. CDR3 DNA sequence: TGTGCCAGCACCCAACCTCCCGGGGGCCACAGCTCCTACAATGAGCAGTTCTTC. The chain joins TRBV12-3 or TRBV12-4 to TRBJ2-1; D possibly matches TRBD1 or TRBD2 (6 bases each). The CDR3 is 18 residues long. V was cut by 7 bases and J by 0 bases, with 22 bases left in between.

V usage is TRBV20-1 and J usage is TRBJ2-1, with TRBD1 matching over 7 bases. Per germline, CDR1 DFQATT and CDR2 SNEGSKA (reference sequence). The CDR3 totals 15 residues. The junction had 9 bases not matched to a gene; V was cut back by 3 bases and J by 4 bases. The CDR3 here is CSAREDRLDYNEQFF. The CDR3 DNA sequence: TGCAGTGCTAGGGAGGACAGGCTGGATTACAATGAGCAGTTCTTC.

This clonotype was recorded a few times. The V call is TRBV27, the J call TRBJ1-2; D not resolved. From germline, CDR1 is MNHEY and CDR2 SMNVEV (reference sequence). This CDR3 contains 14 residues. Trimming took 8 bases from V and 0 from J, leaving 13 bases between them. In DNA form, the CDR3 reads TGTGCCAGCTTTGGGTGGAAGACTAACTATGGCTACACCTTC. Its translation is CASFGWKTNYGYTF.

This clonotype appeared a few times. This chain joins TRBV6-6 and TRBJ1-1, with D unclear. CDR1 and CDR2 from the germline V gene are MNHNY and SVGAGI (reference sequence). Deletions cut 2 bases from V and 7 bases from J, with 11 bases between. The CDR3 runs 13 residues. The CDR3 DNA reads TGTGCCAGCAGTTACCGGAGGTCAATTGAAGCTTTCTTT. This encodes CASSYRRSIEAFF.

In DNA form, the CDR3 reads TGTGCCAGCAGTTACTCTATCGATTCCGGTAGGGAAGCTTTCTTT. It codes for CASSYSIDSGREAFF. This chain links TRBV6-6 with TRBJ1-1; D remains ambiguous. The CDR3 loop spans 15 amino acids. Deletions cut 0 bases from V and 8 bases from J, with 16 bases between. Germline V gives CDR1 MNHNY, CDR2 SVGAGI (reference sequence).

This chain connects TRBV4-1 to TRBJ2-1; 7 bases fit TRBD1. CDR3 length equals 16 residues. The junction had 5 bases not matched to a gene; V was cut back by 3 bases and J by 0 bases. The germline V gene has CDR1 MGHRA and CDR2 YSYEKL. CDR3 sequence (DNA): TGCGCCAGCAGCCATGCAGGGGGTAGCTCCTACAATGAGCAGTTCTTC. The encoded protein is CASSHAGGSSYNEQFF.

The J gene is TRBJ2-5, the V gene TRBV6-2 or TRBV6-3, with 10 bases aligning to TRBD2. Trimming at V came to 6 bases and at J to 5 bases, leaving 3 bases not matched to a gene. Germline V gives CDR1 MNHEY, CDR2 SVGEGT. The CDR3 has 13 amino acids. DNA for the CDR3: TGTGCCAGCAGATCGGGACTAGCGGAGACCCAGTACTTC. Its translation: CASRSGLAETQYF.

The rearrangement uses TRBV14 and TRBJ2-7, with D uncertain. The V and J ends lost 5 bases and 2 bases respectively, with 10 bases between them. Germline-derived CDR1 and CDR2 are SGHDN and FVKESK. This CDR3 is built from 13 residues. CDR3 amino acids: CASSSRAAYEQYF. The CDR3 DNA is TGTGCCAGCAGCTCCCGGGCCGCCTACGAGCAGTACTTC.

The V call is TRBV6-5, the J call TRBJ1-2; tentative D call: TRBD1 (5 bases). This CDR3 spans 17 amino acids. Trimming shortened V by 2 bases and J by 2 bases, and 18 bases separated the two germline ends. Germline CDR1 reads MNHEY; CDR2 reads SVGAGI. DNA of the CDR3: TGTGCCAGCAGTTACACGGGGGGTCGTGGAAACAACTATGGCTACACCTTC. It specifies CASSYTGGRGNNYGYTF.

The chain links TRBV11-2 to TRBJ2-1; no clear D. V gave up 5 bases and J gave up 6 bases, with 17 bases separating them. This CDR3 has 15 residues. CDR1 is SGHAT and CDR2 is FQNNGV in the germline V gene. The CDR3 region is CASSPISFERNEQFF. CDR3 DNA: TGTGCCAGCAGCCCTATTAGCTTTGAGCGCAATGAGCAGTTCTTC.

The V call is TRBV6-1, the J call TRBJ2-7; tentative D call: TRBD1 (6 bases). The germline V gene encodes CDR1 MNHNS and CDR2 SASEGT. The CDR3 is 15 amino acids. V was clipped by 3 bases and J by 1 base, with 13 bases between them. CDR3 bases: TGTGCCAGCAGTGAGCTACAGGGATTGTCCTACGAGCAGTACGTC. It specifies CASSELQGLSYEQYV.

This clonotype was counted only a few times. J is TRBJ2-3 and V is TRBV7-9, with D tentatively TRBD1 (5 bases). The CDR3 consists of 15 residues. Germline lookup yields CDR1 SEHNR and CDR2 FQNEAQ (reference sequence). V was pared by 5 bases and J by 0 bases, with 12 bases between. In nucleotides, the CDR3 is TGTGCCAGCAGCCCATTGACAGCTAGCACAGATACGCAGTATTTT. Translated: CASSPLTASTDTQYF. Full variable domain (outside the CDR3, taken from reference TRBV7-9 and TRBJ2-3): DTGVSQNPRHKITKRGQNVTFRCDPISEHNRLYWYRQTLGQGPEFLTYFQNEAQLEKSRLLSDRFSAERPKGSFSTLEIQRTEQGDSAMYLCASSPLTASTDTQYFGPGTRLTVL.

There are a few counts of this clonotype. The chain recombines TRBV24-1 with TRBJ1-5; no definite D call. From germline, CDR1 is KGHDR and CDR2 SFDVKD. V lost 1 base to trimming and J lost 1 base, with 4 bases between them. This CDR3 spans 14 amino acids. The CDR3 is CATSDFQSNQPQHF. The CDR3 coding sequence is TGTGCCACCAGTGATTTTCAGAGCAATCAGCCCCAGCATTTT.

This clonotype was detected once. At one end, the junction sequence differs from germline, possibly due to a read error. V usage is TRBV6-2 or TRBV6-3 and J usage is TRBJ2-5; D is undetermined. CDR3 length: 12 amino acids. CDR1 is MNHEY, CDR2 SVGEGT, per germline. The CDR3 coding sequence is TGTGCCAGCATAGACTCCCCAGCGACCCGGTACTTC. It yields the protein CASIDSPATRYF.

The CDR3 nucleotides are TGTGCCACCAGTGATTTTTGGCGGGAGGACCGGGAGACCCAGTACTTC. This codes for CATSDFWREDRETQYF. The rearrangement joins TRBV24-1 to TRBJ2-5; 8 bases match TRBD2. CDR3 size: 16 residues. After removal of 1 base from V and 5 bases from J, the junction contained 8 bases not matched to a gene. Germline CDR1 KGHDR, CDR2 SFDVKD.

This clonotype was recorded once. The chain links TRBV6-5 to TRBJ2-3; 7 nucleotides agree with TRBD1. Trimming cost V 6 bases and J 5 bases; bases outside gene matches: 11. The CDR3 length is 15 residues. CDR1 and CDR2 from the germline V gene are MNHEY and SVGAGI. CDR3 in amino acids: CASRGRGGGRDTQYF. The CDR3 bases are TGTGCCAGCAGGGGGCGAGGGGGCGGCAGAGATACGCAGTATTTT.

The sample holds many counts of this clonotype. The rearrangement links TRBV12-3 or TRBV12-4 to TRBJ1-5; D is undetermined. V was trimmed by 2 bases and J by 6 bases, leaving 2 bases between them. The CDR3 is 11 amino acids. The CDR3 nucleotides are TGTGCCAGCAGTTTATGTCAGCCCCAGCATTTT. Translated, it gives CASSLCQPQHF.

V usage is TRBV28 and J usage is TRBJ1-2; D may be TRBD1 (5 bases). Germline CDR1 is MDHEN and CDR2 is SYDVKM. V dropped 3 bases and J dropped 7 bases, with 15 bases sitting between them. CDR3 length equals 14 residues. DNA of the CDR3: TGTGCCAGCAGTTTTATGGGCGGGGGATTTGGCTACACCTTC. Protein product: CASSFMGGGFGYTF.